The 3 T cell receptor beta chains in this list originate from one sample, sequenced in a study of shared clonotypes between healthy human individuals. The data were produced by immunoSEQ multiplex PCR, yet TCRdb's version contains in-frame clones alone and is incomplete. Seen here are about 480,000 clones, around 79% observed once, and the top ten hold around 13%. The specimen was PBMCs. The receptors originated from a woman aged 40 to 50 in good health. Some clones in this sample may be carry-over from other donors' samples.

This clone was observed once. The chain links TRBV6-4 to TRBJ2-1; 9 bases map to TRBD2. V gave up 3 bases and J gave up 5 bases; unmatched junction bases: 5. The CDR3 length is 15 residues. Germline V gene lookup returns CDR1 MRHNA and CDR2 SNTAGT. The CDR3 protein is CASSEGASGNNEQFF. The CDR3 DNA reads TGTGCCAGCAGTGAAGGGGCTAGCGGGAACAATGAGCAGTTCTTC.

The DNA for the CDR3 is TGTGCCAGCTCCATTCGGCGGAGCCCCGGGGAGCTGTTTTTT. Its translation is CASSIRRSPGELFF. The chain carries TRBV18 and TRBJ2-2; D call uncertain. V lost 6 bases, J lost 6 bases, and 14 bases lay in between. Germline V CDR1 and CDR2: KGHSH, LQKENI. This CDR3 has 14 amino acids.

This clone was detected many times. V usage is TRBV4-1 and J usage is TRBJ2-1; unclear D gene. The CDR3 consists of 15 residues. V dropped 1 base and J dropped 0 bases, with 7 bases sitting between them. Germline CDR1 and CDR2: MGHRA and YSYEKL. CDR3 bases: TGCGCCAGCAGCCAAGGATTCCGCTCCTACAATGAGCAGTTCTTC. As protein: CASSQGFRSYNEQFF.